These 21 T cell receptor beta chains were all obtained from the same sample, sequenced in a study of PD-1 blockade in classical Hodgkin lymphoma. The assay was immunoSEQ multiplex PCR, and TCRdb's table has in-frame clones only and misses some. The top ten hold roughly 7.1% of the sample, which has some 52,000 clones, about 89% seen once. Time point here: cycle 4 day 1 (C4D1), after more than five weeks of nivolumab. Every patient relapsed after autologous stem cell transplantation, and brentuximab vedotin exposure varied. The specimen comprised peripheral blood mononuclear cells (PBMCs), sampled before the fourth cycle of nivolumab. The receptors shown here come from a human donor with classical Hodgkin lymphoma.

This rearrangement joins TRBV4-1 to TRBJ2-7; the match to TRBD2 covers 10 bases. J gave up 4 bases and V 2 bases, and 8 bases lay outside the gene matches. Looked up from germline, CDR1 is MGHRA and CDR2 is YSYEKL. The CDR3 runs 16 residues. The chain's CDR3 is CASSQTSSGSLYEQYF. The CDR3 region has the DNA TGCGCCAGCAGCCAAACCTCTAGCGGGAGTCTTTACGAGCAGTACTTC.

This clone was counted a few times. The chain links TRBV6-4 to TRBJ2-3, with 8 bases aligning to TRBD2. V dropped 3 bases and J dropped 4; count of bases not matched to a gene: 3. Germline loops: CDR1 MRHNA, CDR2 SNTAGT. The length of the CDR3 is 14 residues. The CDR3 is CASSEAGESDTQYF. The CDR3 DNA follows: TGTGCCAGCAGTGAAGCGGGGGAATCAGATACGCAGTATTTT.

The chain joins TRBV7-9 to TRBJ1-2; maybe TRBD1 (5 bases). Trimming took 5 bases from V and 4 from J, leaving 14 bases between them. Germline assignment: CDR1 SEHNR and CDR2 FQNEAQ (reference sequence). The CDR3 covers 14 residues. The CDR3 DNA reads TGTGCCAGCAGCCCCCGCGACAGAAGCTATGGCTACACCTTC. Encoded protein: CASSPRDRSYGYTF.

In DNA form, the CDR3 reads TGTGCCAGCAGCTCCTCTACCGGGACAGGGGGTGCAGATACGCAGTATTTT. Translation: CASSSSTGTGGADTQYF. J is TRBJ2-3 and V is TRBV11-2, with TRBD1 matching 11 bases. The CDR3 has 17 amino acids. Unmatched junction bases numbered 10, after V lost 4 bases and J lost 4 bases. CDR1 SGHAT and CDR2 FQNNGV come from the germline V gene.

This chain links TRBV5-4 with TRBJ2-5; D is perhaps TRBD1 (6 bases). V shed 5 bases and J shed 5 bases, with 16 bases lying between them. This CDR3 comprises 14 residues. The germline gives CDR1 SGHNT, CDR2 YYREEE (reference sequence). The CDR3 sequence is CASRATGLGETQYF. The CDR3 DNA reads TGTGCCAGCAGAGCAACAGGGTTAGGGGAGACCCAGTACTTC.

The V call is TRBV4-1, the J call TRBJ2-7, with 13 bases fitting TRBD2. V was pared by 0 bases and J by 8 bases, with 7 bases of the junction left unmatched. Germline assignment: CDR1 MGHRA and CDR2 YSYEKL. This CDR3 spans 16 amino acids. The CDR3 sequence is CASSQEGGLAGEQQYF. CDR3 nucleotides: TGCGCCAGCAGCCAAGAGGGTGGACTAGCGGGGGAACAGCAGTACTTC.

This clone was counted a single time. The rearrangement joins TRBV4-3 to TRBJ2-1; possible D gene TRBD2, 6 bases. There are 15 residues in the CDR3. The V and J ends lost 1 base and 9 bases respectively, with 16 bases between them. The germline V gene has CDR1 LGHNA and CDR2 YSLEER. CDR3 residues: CASSQGGAGNSEQFF. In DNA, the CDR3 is TGCGCCAGCAGCCAAGGCGGGGCAGGGAATTCTGAGCAGTTCTTC.

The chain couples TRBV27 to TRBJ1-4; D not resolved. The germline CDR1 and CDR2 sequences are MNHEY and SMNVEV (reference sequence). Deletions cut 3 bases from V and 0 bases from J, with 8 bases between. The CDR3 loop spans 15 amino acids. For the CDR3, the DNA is TGTGCCAGCAGTTTGGAGGGCGCAACTAATGAAAAACTGTTTTTT. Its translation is CASSLEGATNEKLFF.

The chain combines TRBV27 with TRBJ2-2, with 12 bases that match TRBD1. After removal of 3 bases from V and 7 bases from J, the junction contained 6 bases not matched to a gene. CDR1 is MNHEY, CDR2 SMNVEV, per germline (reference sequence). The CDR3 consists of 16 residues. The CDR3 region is CASSFGTGGLGGELFF. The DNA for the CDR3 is TGTGCCAGCAGTTTCGGGACAGGGGGCTTAGGCGGGGAGCTGTTTTTT.

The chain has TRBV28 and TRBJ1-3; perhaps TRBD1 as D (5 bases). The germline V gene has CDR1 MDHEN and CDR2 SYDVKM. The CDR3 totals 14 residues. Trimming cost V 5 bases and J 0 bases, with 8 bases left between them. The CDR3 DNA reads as TGTGCCAGCAGTCAGGGTACCTCTGGAAACACCATATATTTT. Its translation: CASSQGTSGNTIYF. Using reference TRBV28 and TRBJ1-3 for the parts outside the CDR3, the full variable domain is DVKVTQSSRYLVKRTGEKVFLECVQDMDHENMFWYRQDPGLGLRLIYFSYDVKMKEKGDIPEGYSVSREKKERFSLILESASTNQTSMYLCASSQGTSGNTIYFGEGSWLTVV.

CDR3 DNA: TGTGCCATCAGTGAGACCTCAGGGTTTCAGCCCCAGCATTTT. It translates to CAISETSGFQPQHF. The chain couples TRBV10-3 to TRBJ1-5; a possible D gene is TRBD1 (5 bases). V was shortened by 2 bases and J by 6 bases, with 11 bases between the two germline ends. This CDR3 has 14 amino acids. The germline gives CDR1 ENHRY, CDR2 SYGVKD.

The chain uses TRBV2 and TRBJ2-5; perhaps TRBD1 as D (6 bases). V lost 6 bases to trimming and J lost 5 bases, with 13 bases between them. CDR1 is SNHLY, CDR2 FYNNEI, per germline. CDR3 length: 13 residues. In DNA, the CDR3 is TGTGCCAGCAGCGAACAGGGCATGGAGACCCAGTACTTC. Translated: CASSEQGMETQYF.

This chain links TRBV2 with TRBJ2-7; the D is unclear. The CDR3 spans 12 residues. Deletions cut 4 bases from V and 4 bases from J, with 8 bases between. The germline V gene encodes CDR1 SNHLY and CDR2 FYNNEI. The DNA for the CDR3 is TGTGCCAGCAGTGTACAGCCATACGAGCAGTACTTC. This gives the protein CASSVQPYEQYF.

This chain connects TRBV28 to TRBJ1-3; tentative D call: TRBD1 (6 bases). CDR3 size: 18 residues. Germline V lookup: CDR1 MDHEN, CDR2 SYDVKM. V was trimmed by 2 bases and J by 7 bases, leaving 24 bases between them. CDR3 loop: CASSLPSVQGRFQNTIYF. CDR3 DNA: TGTGCCAGCAGTTTACCGTCTGTACAGGGTCGGTTTCAGAACACCATATATTTT.

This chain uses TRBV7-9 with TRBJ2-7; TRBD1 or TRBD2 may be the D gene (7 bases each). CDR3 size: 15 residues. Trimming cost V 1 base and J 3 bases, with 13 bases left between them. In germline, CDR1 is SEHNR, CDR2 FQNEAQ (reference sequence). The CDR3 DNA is TGTGCCAGCAGCTTAGGGGGAGGGGGCAACTACGAGCAGTACTTC. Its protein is CASSLGGGGNYEQYF.

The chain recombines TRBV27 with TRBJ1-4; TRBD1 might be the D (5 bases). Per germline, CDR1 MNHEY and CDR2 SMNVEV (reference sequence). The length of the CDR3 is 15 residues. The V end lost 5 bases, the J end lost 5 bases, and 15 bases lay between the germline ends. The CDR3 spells CASSGAAWGNEKLFF. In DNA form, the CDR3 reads TGTGCCAGCAGTGGGGCGGCTTGGGGAAATGAAAAACTGTTTTTT.

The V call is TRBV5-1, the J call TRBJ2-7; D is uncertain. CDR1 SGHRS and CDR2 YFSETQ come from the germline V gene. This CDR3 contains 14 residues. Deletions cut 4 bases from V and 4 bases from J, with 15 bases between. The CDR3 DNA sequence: TGCGCCAGCAGCCAAAACAAACCTCCTTACGAGCAGTACTTC. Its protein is CASSQNKPPYEQYF. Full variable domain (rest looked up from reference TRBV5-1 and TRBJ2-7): KAGVTQTPRYLIKTRGQQVTLSCSPISGHRSVSWYQQTPGQGLQFLFEYFSETQRNKGNFPGRFSGRQFSNSRSEMNVSTLELGDSALYLCASSQNKPPYEQYFGPGTRLTVT.

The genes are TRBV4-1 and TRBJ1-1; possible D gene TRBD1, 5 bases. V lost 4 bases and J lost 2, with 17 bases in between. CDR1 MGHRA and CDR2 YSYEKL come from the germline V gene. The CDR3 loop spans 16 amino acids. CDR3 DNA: TGCGCCAGCAGCCCCCCGGGGGGACTTTTTAACACTGAAGCTTTCTTT. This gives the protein CASSPPGGLFNTEAFF.

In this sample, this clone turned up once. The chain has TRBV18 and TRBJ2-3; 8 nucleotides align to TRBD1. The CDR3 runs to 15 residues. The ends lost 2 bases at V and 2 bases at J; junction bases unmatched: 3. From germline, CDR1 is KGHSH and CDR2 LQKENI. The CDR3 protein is CASSPGGQATDTQYF. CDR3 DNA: TGTGCCAGCTCACCAGGGGGACAGGCCACAGATACGCAGTATTTT.

CDR3 in DNA: TGTGCCAGCAGCGTAGATTTGGGGGCCAATGAGCAGTTCTTC. Translating it yields CASSVDLGANEQFF. The chain couples TRBV9 to TRBJ2-1; weak D call: TRBD1 (6 bases). Trimming shortened V by 0 bases and J by 6 bases, and 10 bases separated the two germline ends. Germline assignment: CDR1 SGDLS and CDR2 YYNGEE. The CDR3 runs 14 residues. The full variable domain, in which reference TRBV9 and TRBJ2-1 provide the parts outside the CDR3, is DSGVTQTPKHLITATGQRVTLRCSPRSGDLSVYWYQQSLDQGLQFLIQYYNGEERAKGNILERFSAQQFPDLHSELNLSSLELGDSALYFCASSVDLGANEQFFGPGTRLTVL.

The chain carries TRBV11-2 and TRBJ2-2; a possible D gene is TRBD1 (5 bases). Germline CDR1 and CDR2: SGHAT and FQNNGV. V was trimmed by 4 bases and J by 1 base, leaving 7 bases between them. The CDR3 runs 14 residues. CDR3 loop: CASSSDRNTGELFF. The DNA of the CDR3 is TGTGCCAGCAGCTCCGACAGGAACACCGGGGAGCTGTTTTTT.